These T cell receptor beta chains were read from a single sample in a study of early T cells in non-severe SARS-CoV-2 infection. Each CDR3 protein gets one entry after TCRdb re-called the 5' RACE reads with MiXCR. The sample records 70,000 to 95,000 distinct CDR3 sequences, approximately 11% being singletons. Input material: whole blood. The receptor source for this set is an adult who was a healthcare worker with PCR-confirmed SARS-CoV-2 infection or an uninfected control (not recorded which). CDR3s include the opening cysteine and the closing phenylalanine or tryptophan. Fields, in order: V gene, D gene, clone size, J gene, CDR3 DNA, CDR3 protein. The D gene is left open where the match is weak. Rows give clone size only sometimes, using once, few, many, or a class for an expanded clone.

>TRBV20-1|NA|NA|TRBJ2-7
TGCAGTGCTACCCCGGGACGATCCTACGAGCAGTACTTC
CSATPGRSYEQYF
>TRBV3-1|TRBD1|many|TRBJ1-1
TGTGCCAGCAGCCCAGCACCGACAGGGATCGGTGAAGCTTTCTTT
CASSPAPTGIGEAFF
>TRBV10-3|NA|few|TRBJ2-2
TGTGCCATCAGCCGCCAAACGACCGGGACGGCGAACACCGGGGAGCTGTTTTTT
CAISRQTTGTANTGELFF
>TRBV9|TRBD1|many|TRBJ1-6
TGTGCCAGCAGCGAGGGGGACAGATATAATTCACCCCTCCACTTT
CASSEGDRYNSPLHF
>TRBV7-3|NA|NA|TRBJ1-1
TGTGCCAGCAGCTCTGATACCTCCGTGAACACTGAAGCTTTCTTT
CASSSDTSVNTEAFF
>TRBV18|NA|many|TRBJ1-2
TGTGCCAGCTCATCTGGGCCCGTCTATGGCTACACCTTC
CASSSGPVYGYTF
>TRBV12-3/TRBV12-4|NA|many|TRBJ1-5
TGTGCCAGCAGCAGCACGAGGGAGAAGTATAGGCCCCAGCATTTT
CASSSTREKYRPQHF
>TRBV19|NA|many|TRBJ1-6
TGTGCCAGTAGGCCGCTATCTAATTCACCCCTCCACTTT
CASRPLSNSPLHF
>TRBV7-9|TRBD1|few|TRBJ2-3
TGTGCCAGCAGACTAGGACAGGGGCGGGGAGATACGCAGTATTTT
CASRLGQGRGDTQYF
>TRBV7-2|NA|many|TRBJ2-5
TGTGCCAGCAGCCCCGTTGGGACCCAGTACTTC
CASSPVGTQYF
>TRBV7-9|TRBD2|many|TRBJ2-3
TGTGCCAGCAGCTTAAGGGAGCCGGAGGCGGGGGGATTCACAGATACGCAGTATTTT
CASSLREPEAGGFTDTQYF
>TRBV27|NA|many|TRBJ2-3
TGTGCCAGCAGTTTCGGGGGAGATACGCAGTATTTT
CASSFGGDTQYF
>TRBV4-2|NA|many|TRBJ2-3
TGTGCCAGCAGCGGCCGGGCCGGGGCCCCATCAGATACGCAGTATTTT
CASSGRAGAPSDTQYF
>TRBV6-5|NA|many|TRBJ2-7
TGTGCCAGCAGTCACAGGAACTCCTACGAGCAGTACTTC
CASSHRNSYEQYF
>TRBV29-1|NA|NA|TRBJ1-1
TGCAGCGTTATCAACACTGAAGCTTTCTTT
CSVINTEAFF
>TRBV6-6|NA|many|TRBJ1-5
TGTGCCAGCAGTTACGCGGGGGAGGGCCAGCCCCAGCATTTT
CASSYAGEGQPQHF
>TRBV6-5|TRBD1|many|TRBJ2-7
TGTGCCAGCACCGGGACAGGGGACTACGAGCAGTACTTC
CASTGTGDYEQYF
>TRBV5-5|TRBD1|NA|TRBJ1-4
TGTGCCAGCAGTTTACGCACGGACAGGAATGAAAAACTGTTTTTT
CASSLRTDRNEKLFF
>TRBV11-2|TRBD1|NA|TRBJ2-5
TGTGCCAGCAGCATTCGACAGGGGAAGACCCAGTACTTC
CASSIRQGKTQYF
>TRBV7-8|TRBD1|NA|TRBJ2-2
TGTGCCAGCAGCTTTCCCTCCGGGACAGTGAACACCGGGGAGCTGTTTTTT
CASSFPSGTVNTGELFF
>TRBV29-1|NA|many|TRBJ2-1
TGCAGCGCCCGAGCTCAGGGGGGTTACAATGAGCAGTTCTTC
CSARAQGGYNEQFF
>TRBV5-4|NA|many|TRBJ2-4
TGTGCCAGCAGCTTTGACAGGGCCAAAAACATTCAGTACTTC
CASSFDRAKNIQYF
>TRBV7-9|TRBD1|many|TRBJ2-2
TGTGCCAGCAGCTCATGGGACAGGGGGCCCACCGGGGAGCTGTTTTTT
CASSSWDRGPTGELFF
>TRBV3-1|TRBD1|NA|TRBJ1-5
TGTGCCAGCAGCCAAGGAGACAGGGTCAATCAGCCCCAGCATTTT
CASSQGDRVNQPQHF
>TRBV28|TRBD1|many|TRBJ2-7
TGTGCCAGCAGGCGGACAGGGGTCTCCTCCTACGAGCAGTACTTC
CASRRTGVSSYEQYF
>TRBV6-5|TRBD2|NA|TRBJ2-3
TGTGCCAGCAGCGCCGGACTAGCGGGGGCCTCTAGCACAGATACGCAGTATTTT
CASSAGLAGASSTDTQYF
>TRBV20-1|TRBD2|many|TRBJ2-7
TGCAGTGCCTATGGGAGCGGGGCCGCCTACGAGCAGTACTTC
CSAYGSGAAYEQYF